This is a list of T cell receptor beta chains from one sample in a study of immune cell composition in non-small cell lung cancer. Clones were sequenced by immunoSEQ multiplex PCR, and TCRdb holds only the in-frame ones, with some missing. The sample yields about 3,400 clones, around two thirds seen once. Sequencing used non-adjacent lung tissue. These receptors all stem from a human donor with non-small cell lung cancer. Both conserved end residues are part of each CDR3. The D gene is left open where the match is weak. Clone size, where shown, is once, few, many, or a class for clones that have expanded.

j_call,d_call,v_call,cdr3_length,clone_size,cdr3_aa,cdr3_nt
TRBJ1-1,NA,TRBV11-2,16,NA,CASSLGLVLMNTEAFF,TGTGCCAGCAGCTTAGGACTGGTATTAATGAACACTGAAGCTTTCTTT
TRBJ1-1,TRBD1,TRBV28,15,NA,CASSSPLDRYTEAFF,TGTGCCAGCAGTTCCCCCTTGGACAGGTACACTGAAGCTTTCTTT
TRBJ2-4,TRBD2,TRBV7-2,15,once,CASSSGGGLGSIQYF,TGTGCCAGCAGCTCGGGGGGGGGTCTAGGAAGCATTCAGTACTTC
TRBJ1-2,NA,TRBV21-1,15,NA,CASSKGGGLGYGYTF,TGTGCCAGCAGCAAAGGGGGGGGCCTAGGCTATGGCTACACCTTC
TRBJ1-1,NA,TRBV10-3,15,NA,CAISALRDIDTEAFF,TGTGCCATCAGTGCTCTCAGGGATATAGACACTGAAGCTTTCTTT
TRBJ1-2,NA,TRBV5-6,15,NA,CASSLALPVADGYTF,TGTGCCAGCAGCTTGGCCCTACCGGTGGCGGATGGCTACACCTTC
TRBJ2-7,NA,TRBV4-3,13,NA,CASSQEAYYEQYF,TGCGCCAGCAGCCAAGAGGCTTACTACGAGCAGTACTTC
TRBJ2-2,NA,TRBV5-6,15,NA,CASSLGYGVTGELFF,TGTGCCAGCAGCTTGGGCTACGGGGTGACCGGGGAGCTGTTTTTT
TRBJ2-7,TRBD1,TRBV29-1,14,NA,CSVEGQGGYYEQYF,TGCAGCGTGGAAGGACAGGGGGGTTACTACGAGCAGTACTTC
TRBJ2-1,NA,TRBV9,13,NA,CASSVLPQDEQFF,TGTGCCAGCAGCGTACTGCCACAGGATGAGCAGTTCTTC
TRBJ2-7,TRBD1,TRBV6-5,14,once,CASSLGGQAYEQYF,TGTGCCAGCAGTTTAGGGGGACAGGCCTACGAGCAGTACTTC
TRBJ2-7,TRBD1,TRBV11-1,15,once,CASSPPDRGRNEQYF,TGTGCCAGCAGCCCCCCGGACAGGGGGCGGAACGAGCAGTACTTC
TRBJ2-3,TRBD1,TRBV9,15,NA,CASSVEQGRTDTQYF,TGTGCCAGCAGCGTAGAACAGGGGCGCACAGATACGCAGTATTTT
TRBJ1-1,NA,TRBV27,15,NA,CASRDLGGAGTEAFF,TGTGCCAGCAGAGACCTCGGGGGAGCCGGCACTGAAGCTTTCTTT
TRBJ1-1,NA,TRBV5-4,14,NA,CASSRREGNTEAFF,TGTGCCAGCAGCCGTCGGGAGGGGAACACTGAAGCTTTCTTT
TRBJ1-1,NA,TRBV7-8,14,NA,CASSFGQLNTEAFF,TGTGCCAGCAGCTTTGGACAGTTGAACACTGAAGCTTTCTTT
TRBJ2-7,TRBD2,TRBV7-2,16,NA,CASSFGLAGGEYEQYF,TGTGCCAGCAGCTTCGGACTAGCGGGGGGGGAATACGAGCAGTACTTC
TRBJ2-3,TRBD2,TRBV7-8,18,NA,CASSARTSGGVGGDTQYF,TGTGCCAGCAGCGCGCGGACTAGCGGGGGGGTGGGAGGAGATACGCAGTATTTT
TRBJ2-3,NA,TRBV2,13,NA,CARDMGTTDTQYF,TGTGCCAGAGACATGGGCACCACAGATACGCAGTATTTT
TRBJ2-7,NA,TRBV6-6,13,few,CASTGEGSYEQYF,TGTGCCAGCACTGGTGAGGGATCGTACGAGCAGTACTTC
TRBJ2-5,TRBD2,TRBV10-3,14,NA,CAIRRGGGQETQYF,TGTGCCATCAGGAGGGGCGGGGGGCAAGAGACCCAGTACTTC
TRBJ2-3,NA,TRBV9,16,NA,CASSVVSETAADTQYF,TGTGCCAGCAGCGTAGTCTCGGAAACAGCAGCAGATACGCAGTATTTT
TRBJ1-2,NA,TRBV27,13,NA,CASSPALGGGYTF,TGTGCCAGCAGTCCAGCCCTAGGAGGGGGCTACACCTTC
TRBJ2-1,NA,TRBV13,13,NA,CASSLRVHNEQFF,TGTGCCAGCAGCCTCCGAGTACACAATGAGCAGTTCTTC
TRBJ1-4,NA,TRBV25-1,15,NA,CASSVGSSPGEKLFF,TGTGCCAGCAGTGTCGGTTCCAGCCCGGGGGAAAAACTGTTTTTT
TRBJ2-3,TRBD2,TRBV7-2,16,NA,CASSFGSGGNTDTQYF,TGTGCCAGCAGCTTCGGAAGCGGGGGAAACACAGATACGCAGTATTTT
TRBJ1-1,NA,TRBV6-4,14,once,CASSASPGNTEAFF,TGTGCCAGCAGTGCAAGTCCCGGGAACACTGAAGCTTTCTTT
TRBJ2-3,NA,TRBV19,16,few,CASRLGQLATPETQYF,TGTGCCAGTAGATTGGGACAACTAGCGACCCCAGAAACGCAGTATTTT
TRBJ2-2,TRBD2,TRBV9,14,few,CASSAQLAVGELFF,TGTGCCAGCAGCGCACAACTAGCGGTCGGGGAGCTGTTTTTT
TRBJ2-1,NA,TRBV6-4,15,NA,CASSDSVSGYNEQFF,TGTGCCAGCAGTGACTCGGTATCGGGGTACAATGAGCAGTTCTTC
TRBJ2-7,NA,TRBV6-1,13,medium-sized,CASSEVLTYEQYF,TGTGCCAGCAGTGAAGTTCTTACCTACGAGCAGTACTTC